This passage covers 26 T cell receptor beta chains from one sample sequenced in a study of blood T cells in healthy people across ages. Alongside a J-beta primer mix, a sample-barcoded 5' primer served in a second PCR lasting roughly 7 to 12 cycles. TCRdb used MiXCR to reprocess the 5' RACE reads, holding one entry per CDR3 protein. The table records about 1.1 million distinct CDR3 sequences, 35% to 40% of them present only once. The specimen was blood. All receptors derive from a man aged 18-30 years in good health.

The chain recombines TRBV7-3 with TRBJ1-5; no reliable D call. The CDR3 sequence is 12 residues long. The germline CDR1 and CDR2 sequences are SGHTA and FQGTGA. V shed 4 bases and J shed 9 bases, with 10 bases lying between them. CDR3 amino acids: CASSSSGRPQHF. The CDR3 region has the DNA TGTGCCAGCAGCTCTTCTGGGCGGCCCCAGCATTTT.

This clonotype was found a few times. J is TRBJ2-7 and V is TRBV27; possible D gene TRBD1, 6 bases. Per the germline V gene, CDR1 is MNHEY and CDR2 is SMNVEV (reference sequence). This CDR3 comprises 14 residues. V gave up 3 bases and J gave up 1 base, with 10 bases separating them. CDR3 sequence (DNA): TGTGCCAGCAGTTTTCGGGACACTTCCTACGAGCAGTACTTC. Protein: CASSFRDTSYEQYF.

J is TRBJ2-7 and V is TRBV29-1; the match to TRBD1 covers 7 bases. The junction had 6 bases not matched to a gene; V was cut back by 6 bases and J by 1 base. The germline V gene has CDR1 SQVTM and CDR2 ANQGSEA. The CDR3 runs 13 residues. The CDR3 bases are TGCAGCGTAACTATACAGGGGTCCTACGAGCAGTACTTC. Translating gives CSVTIQGSYEQYF.

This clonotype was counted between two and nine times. The DNA of the CDR3 is TGTGCCAGCACCCCACCTGGGTGGAGGGGAAGTAACAATGAGCAGTTCTTC. Protein sequence: CASTPPGWRGSNNEQFF. The chain combines TRBV9 with TRBJ2-1; D might be TRBD2 (6 bases). CDR1 and CDR2 from the germline V gene are SGDLS and YYNGEE. CDR3 size: 17 residues. V was cut by 6 bases and J by 5 bases, with 24 bases left in between.

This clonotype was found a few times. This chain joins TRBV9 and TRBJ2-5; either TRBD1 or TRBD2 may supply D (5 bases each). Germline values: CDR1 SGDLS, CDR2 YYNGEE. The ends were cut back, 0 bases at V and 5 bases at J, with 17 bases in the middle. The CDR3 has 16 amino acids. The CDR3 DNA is TGTGCCAGCAGCGTAGCTACGAGAGGGGTAAAGGAGACCCAGTACTTC. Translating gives CASSVATRGVKETQYF.

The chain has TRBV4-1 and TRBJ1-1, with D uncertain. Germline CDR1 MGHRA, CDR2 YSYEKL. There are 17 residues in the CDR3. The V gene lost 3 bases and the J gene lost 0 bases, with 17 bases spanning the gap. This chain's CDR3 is CASSHSPLTSMNTEAFF. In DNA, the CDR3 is TGCGCCAGCAGCCATTCCCCCCTGACATCGATGAACACTGAAGCTTTCTTT.

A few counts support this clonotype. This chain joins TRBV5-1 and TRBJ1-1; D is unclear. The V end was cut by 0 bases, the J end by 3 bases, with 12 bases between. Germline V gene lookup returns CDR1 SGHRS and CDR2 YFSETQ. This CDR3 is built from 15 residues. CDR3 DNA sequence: TGCGCCAGCAGCTTGGTTGACACTCGGGACACTGAAGCTTTCTTT. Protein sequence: CASSLVDTRDTEAFF.

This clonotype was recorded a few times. CDR3 region: CASSLSSGLNYNEQFF. CDR3 bases: TGTGCCAGCAGCCTCTCCTCGGGGCTGAACTACAATGAGCAGTTCTTC. The chain uses TRBV12-3 or TRBV12-4 and TRBJ2-1; D is tentatively TRBD1 or TRBD2 (5 bases each). Trimming cost V 6 bases and J 3 bases, with 18 bases left between them. The CDR3 spans 16 residues.

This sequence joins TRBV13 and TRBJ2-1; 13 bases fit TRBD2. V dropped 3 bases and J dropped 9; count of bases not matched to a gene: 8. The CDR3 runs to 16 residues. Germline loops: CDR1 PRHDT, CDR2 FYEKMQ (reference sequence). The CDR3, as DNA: TGTGCCAGCAGCTTCATAGGACTAGCGGGGGCAGGTGAGCAGTTCTTC. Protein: CASSFIGLAGAGEQFF.

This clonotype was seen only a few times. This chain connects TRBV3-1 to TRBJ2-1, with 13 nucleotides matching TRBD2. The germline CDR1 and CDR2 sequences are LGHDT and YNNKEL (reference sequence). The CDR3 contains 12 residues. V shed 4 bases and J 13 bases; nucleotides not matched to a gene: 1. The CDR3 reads CASSRGLAGQFF. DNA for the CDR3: TGTGCCAGCAGCCGGGGACTAGCGGGACAGTTCTTC.

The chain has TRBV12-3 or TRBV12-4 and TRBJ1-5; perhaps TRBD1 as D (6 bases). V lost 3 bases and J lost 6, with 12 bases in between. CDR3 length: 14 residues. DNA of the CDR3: TGTGCCAGCAGTTTCGGGGGGCAAGGTCAGCCCCAGCATTTT. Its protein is CASSFGGQGQPQHF.

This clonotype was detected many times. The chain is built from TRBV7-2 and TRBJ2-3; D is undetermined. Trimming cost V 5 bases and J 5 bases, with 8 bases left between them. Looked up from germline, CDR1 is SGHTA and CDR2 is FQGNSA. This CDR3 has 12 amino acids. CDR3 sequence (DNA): TGTGCCAGCAGCCCTAGGGTAGATACGCAGTATTTT. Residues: CASSPRVDTQYF.

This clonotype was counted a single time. CDR3 DNA: TGTGCCAGCAGTGACGAACCACATCAGCCCCAGCATTTT. The encoded protein is CASSDEPHQPQHF. This sequence joins TRBV6-1 and TRBJ1-5; D ambiguous. The CDR3 has 13 residues. Germline values: CDR1 MNHNS, CDR2 SASEGT. V was clipped by 3 bases and J by 5 bases, with 8 bases between them.

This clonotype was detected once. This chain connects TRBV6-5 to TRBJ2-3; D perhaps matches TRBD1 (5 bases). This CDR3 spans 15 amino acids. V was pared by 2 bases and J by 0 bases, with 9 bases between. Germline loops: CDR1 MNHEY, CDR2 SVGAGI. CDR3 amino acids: CASSYGASSTDTQYF. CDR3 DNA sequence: TGTGCCAGCAGTTACGGGGCGAGCAGCACAGATACGCAGTATTTT.

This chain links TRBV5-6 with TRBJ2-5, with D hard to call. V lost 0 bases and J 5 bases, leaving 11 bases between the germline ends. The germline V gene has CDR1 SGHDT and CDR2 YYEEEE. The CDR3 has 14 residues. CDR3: CASSLVSLGETQYF. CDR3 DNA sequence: TGTGCCAGCAGCTTGGTATCGCTAGGGGAGACCCAGTACTTC. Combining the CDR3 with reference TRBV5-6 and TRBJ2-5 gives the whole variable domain DAGVTQSPTHLIKTRGQQVTLRCSPKSGHDTVSWYQQALGQGPQFIFQYYEEEERQRGNFPDRFSGHQFPNYSSELNVNALLLGDSALYLCASSLVSLGETQYFGPGTRLLVL.

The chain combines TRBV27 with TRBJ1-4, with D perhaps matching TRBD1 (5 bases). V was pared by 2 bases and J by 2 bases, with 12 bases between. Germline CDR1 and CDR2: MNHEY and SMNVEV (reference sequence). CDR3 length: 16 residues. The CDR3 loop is CASSLVRTTTNEKLFF. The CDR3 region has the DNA TGTGCCAGCAGTTTAGTCAGGACAACCACTAATGAAAAACTGTTTTTT.

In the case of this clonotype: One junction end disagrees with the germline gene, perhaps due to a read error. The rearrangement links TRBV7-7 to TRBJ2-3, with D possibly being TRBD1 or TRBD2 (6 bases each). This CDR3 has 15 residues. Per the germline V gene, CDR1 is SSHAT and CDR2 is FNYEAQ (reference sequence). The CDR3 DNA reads TGTGCTAGCAGCTTAACGGGGGCCTTCGCAGATACGCAGTATTTT. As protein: CASSLTGAFADTQYF.

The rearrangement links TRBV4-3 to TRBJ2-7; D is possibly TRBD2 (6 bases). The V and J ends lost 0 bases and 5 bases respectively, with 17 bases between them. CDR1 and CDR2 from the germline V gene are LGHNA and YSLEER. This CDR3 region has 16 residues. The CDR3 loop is CASSQDYRELSHEQYF. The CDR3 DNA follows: TGCGCCAGCAGCCAAGACTACCGGGAGCTAAGCCACGAGCAGTACTTC.

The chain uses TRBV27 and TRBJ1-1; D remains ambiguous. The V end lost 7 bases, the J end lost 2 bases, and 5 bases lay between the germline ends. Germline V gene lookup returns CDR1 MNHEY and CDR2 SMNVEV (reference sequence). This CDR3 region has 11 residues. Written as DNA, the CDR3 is TGTGCCAGCAAGGATAACACTGAAGCTTTCTTT. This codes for CASKDNTEAFF.

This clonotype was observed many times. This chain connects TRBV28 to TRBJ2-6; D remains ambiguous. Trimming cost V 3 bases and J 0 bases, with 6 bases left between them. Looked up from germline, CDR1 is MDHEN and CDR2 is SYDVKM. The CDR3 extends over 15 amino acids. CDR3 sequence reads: CASSLYSSGANVLTF. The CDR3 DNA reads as TGTGCCAGCAGTTTGTACAGCTCTGGGGCCAACGTCCTGACTTTC.

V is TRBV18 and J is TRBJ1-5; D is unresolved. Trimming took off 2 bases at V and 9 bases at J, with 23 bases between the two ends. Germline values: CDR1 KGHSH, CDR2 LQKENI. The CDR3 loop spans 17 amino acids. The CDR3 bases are TGTGCCAGCTCACCAATCTCCACCGGCGGCAGGACGATGCCCCAGCATTTT. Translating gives CASSPISTGGRTMPQHF.

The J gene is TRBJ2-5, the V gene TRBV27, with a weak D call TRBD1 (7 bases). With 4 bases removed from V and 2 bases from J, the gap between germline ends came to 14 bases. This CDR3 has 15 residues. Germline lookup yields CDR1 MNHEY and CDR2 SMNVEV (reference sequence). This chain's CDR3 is CASSSGRGEQETQYF. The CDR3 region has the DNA TGTGCCAGCAGTTCTGGCAGGGGGGAACAAGAGACCCAGTACTTC.

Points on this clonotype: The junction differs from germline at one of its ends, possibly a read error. CDR3: CASSLWLPQETRYF. The CDR3 region has the DNA TGTGCCAGCAGCTTGTGGCTGCCCCAAGAGACCCGGTACTTC. The rearrangement joins TRBV11-2 to TRBJ2-5; D gene uncertain. The CDR3 consists of 14 residues. Germline loops: CDR1 SGHAT, CDR2 FQNNGV.

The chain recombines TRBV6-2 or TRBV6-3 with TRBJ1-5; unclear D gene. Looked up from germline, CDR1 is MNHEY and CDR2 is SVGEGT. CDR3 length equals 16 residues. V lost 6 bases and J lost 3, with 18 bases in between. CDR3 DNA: TGTGCCAGCAGCGTACCGGGAAGGCCTAACAATCAGCCCCAGCATTTT. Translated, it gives CASSVPGRPNNQPQHF.

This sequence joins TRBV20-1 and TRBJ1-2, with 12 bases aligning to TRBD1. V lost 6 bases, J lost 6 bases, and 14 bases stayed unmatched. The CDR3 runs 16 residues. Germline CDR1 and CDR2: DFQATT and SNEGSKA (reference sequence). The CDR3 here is CSAPGTGGSLLHGYTF. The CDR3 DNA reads TGCAGTGCCCCCGGGACAGGGGGCAGTCTCCTACATGGCTACACCTTC.

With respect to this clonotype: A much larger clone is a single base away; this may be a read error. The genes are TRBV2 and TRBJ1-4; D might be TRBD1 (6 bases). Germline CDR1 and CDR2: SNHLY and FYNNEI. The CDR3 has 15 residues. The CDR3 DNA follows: TGTGCCAGCAGCCGATTTCAGGGGACTAATGAAAATCTGTTTTTT. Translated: CASSRFQGTNENLFF. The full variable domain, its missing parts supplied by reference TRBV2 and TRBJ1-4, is EPEVTQTPSHQVTQMGQEVILRCVPISNHLYFYWYRQILGQKVEFLVSFYNNEISEKSEIFDDQFSVERPDGSNFTLKIRSTKLEDSAMYFCASSRFQGTNENLFFGSGTQLSVL.